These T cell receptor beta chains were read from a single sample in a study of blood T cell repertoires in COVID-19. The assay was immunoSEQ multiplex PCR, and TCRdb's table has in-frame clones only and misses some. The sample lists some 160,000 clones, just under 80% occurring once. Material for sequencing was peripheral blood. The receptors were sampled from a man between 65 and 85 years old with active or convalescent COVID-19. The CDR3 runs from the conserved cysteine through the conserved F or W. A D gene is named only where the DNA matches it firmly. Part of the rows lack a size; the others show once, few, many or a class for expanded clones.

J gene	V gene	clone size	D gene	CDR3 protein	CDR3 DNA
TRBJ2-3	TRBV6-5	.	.	CASRPGSTDTQYF	TGTGCCAGCAGGCCCGGGAGCACAGATACGCAGTATTTT
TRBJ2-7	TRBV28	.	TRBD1	CASRTTGGAYEQYF	TGTGCCAGCAGGACGACAGGGGGCGCCTACGAGCAGTACTTC
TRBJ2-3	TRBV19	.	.	CASSNYENPTDTQYF	TGTGCCAGTAGTAACTACGAGAACCCTACAGATACGCAGTATTTT
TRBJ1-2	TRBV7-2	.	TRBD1	CASSLVTGGGYGYTF	TGTGCCAGCAGCTTGGTGACAGGGGGCGGCTATGGCTACACCTTC
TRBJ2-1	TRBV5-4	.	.	CASSFGLDYNEQFF	TGTGCCAGCAGCTTCGGACTGGACTACAATGAGCAGTTCTTC
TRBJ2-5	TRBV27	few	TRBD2	CASSPTGTWASGKETQYF	TGTGCCAGCAGTCCCACCGGGACTTGGGCTAGCGGGAAGGAGACCCAGTACTTC
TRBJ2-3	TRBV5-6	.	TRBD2	CASSFGRGATDTQYF	TGTGCCAGCAGCTTTGGGCGGGGGGCCACAGATACGCAGTATTTT
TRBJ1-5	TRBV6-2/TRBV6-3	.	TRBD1	CASSYSPTPTGETQPQHF	TGTGCCAGCAGTTATTCCCCAACTCCGACAGGGGAAACTCAGCCCCAGCATTTT
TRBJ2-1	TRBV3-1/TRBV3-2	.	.	CASSQRLATGKNYNEQFF	TGTGCCAGCAGCCAAAGACTGGCTACGGGGAAGAATTACAATGAGCAGTTCTTC
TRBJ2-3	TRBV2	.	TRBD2	CASRRTSGGTISTDTQYF	TGTGCCAGCAGGCGGACTAGCGGGGGGACTATAAGCACAGATACGCAGTATTTT
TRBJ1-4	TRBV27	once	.	CASSLIGRAGGSVEKLFF	TGTGCCAGCAGCCTCATTGGACGCGCCGGGGGATCGGTTGAAAAACTGTTTTTT
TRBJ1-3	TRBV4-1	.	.	CASSQDFPAGNTIYF	TGCGCCAGCAGCCAAGATTTCCCGGCTGGAAACACCATATATTTT
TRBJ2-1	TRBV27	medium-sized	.	CASSLGQGNDEQFF	TGTGCCAGCAGTTTAGGGCAGGGTAACGATGAGCAGTTCTTC
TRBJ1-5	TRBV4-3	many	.	CASSQAMDQPQHF	TGCGCCAGCAGCCAAGCTATGGATCAGCCCCAGCATTTT
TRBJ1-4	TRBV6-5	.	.	CATLRSPNEKLFF	TGTGCCACCCTACGGAGCCCTAATGAAAAACTGTTTTTT
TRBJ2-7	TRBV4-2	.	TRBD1	CASSPILAGTATKYEQYF	TGTGCCAGCAGCCCGATTTTAGCCGGGACAGCGACCAAATACGAGCAGTACTTC
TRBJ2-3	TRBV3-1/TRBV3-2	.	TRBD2	CASSQERGGRFVRTDTQYF	TGTGCCAGCAGCCAAGAGCGGGGCGGGAGGTTTGTAAGGACAGATACGCAGTATTTT
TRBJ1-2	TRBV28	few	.	CASSLQGRASGYTF	TGTGCCAGCAGTTTACAGGGCAGGGCAAGCGGCTACACCTTC
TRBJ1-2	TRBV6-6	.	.	CASSSQTSPAEGYTF	TGTGCCAGCAGTTCCCAGACGTCCCCCGCGGAAGGCTACACCTTC
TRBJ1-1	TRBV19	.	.	CASSRLRNGDTEAFF	TGTGCCAGCAGTCGGCTCCGGAACGGGGACACTGAAGCTTTCTTT
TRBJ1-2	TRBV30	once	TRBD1	CAWSGDREEPDYTF	TGTGCCTGGAGTGGGGACAGGGAGGAACCAGACTACACCTTC
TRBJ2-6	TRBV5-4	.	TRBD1	CASSFPGQGISGANVLTF	TGTGCCAGCAGCTTCCCGGGACAGGGAATCTCTGGGGCCAACGTCCTGACTTTC
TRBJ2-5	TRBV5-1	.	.	CASSPPGETQYF	TGCGCCAGCAGCCCCCCGGGGGAGACCCAGTACTTC
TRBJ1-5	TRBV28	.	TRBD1	CASSIGTASNQPQHF	TGTGCCAGCAGCATTGGGACAGCATCCAATCAGCCCCAGCATTTT
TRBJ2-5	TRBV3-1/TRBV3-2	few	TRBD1	CASRHRGGQETQYF	TGTGCCAGCAGGCACAGGGGCGGCCAAGAGACCCAGTACTTC
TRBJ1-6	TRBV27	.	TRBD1	CASSWDRYNSPLHF	TGTGCCAGCAGTTGGGACAGATATAATTCACCCCTCCACTTT
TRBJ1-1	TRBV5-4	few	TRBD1	CASSSLGQENTEAFF	TGTGCCAGCAGCTCGTTAGGACAGGAGAACACTGAAGCTTTCTTT
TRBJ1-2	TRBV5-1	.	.	CASSLMTGDYGYTF	TGCGCCAGCAGCTTGATGACAGGTGACTATGGCTACACCTTC
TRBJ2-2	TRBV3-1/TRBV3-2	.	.	CASSQVRYRGNTGELFF	TGTGCCAGCAGCCAAGTGCGATATCGGGGGAACACCGGGGAGCTGTTTTTT
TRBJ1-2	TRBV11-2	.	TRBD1	CASSPIRGTAKYINYGYTF	TGTGCCAGCAGCCCTATCCGGGGGACAGCCAAATATATTAACTATGGCTACACCTTC
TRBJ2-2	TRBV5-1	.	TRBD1	CASSPQGQGNTGELFF	TGCGCCAGCAGCCCCCAAGGACAGGGAAACACCGGGGAGCTGTTTTTT
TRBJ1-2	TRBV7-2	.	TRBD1	CASSLRGQGPYGYTF	TGTGCCAGCAGCTTACGGGGACAGGGACCCTATGGCTACACCTTC
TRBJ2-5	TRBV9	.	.	CASSLRGGIGETQYF	TGTGCCAGCAGCTTAAGGGGGGGGATCGGGGAGACCCAGTACTTC
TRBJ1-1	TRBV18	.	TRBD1	CASSPQAGQPGGEAFF	TGTGCCAGCTCACCCCAGGCGGGACAGCCAGGAGGTGAAGCTTTCTTT